Shown below are 9 T cell receptor beta chains from a single sample sequenced in a study of molecular identifiers for immune sequencing clone quantification. TCRdb ran MiXCR on the PCR reads and lists one entry per CDR3 protein. The top ten hold roughly 0.9% of the sample, which has about 640,000 distinct CDR3 sequences, less than 20% seen once. The sample was naive CD8+ T cells from blood, with Jurkat cell RNA spiked in. As for subset: FACS-sorted CD8+CD4-CCR7+CD45RA+ naive T cells. These receptors came from a human donor in good health. Some libraries in this study had Jurkat cell RNA spiked in.

This clonotype was seen ten or more times. The V gene is TRBV7-6, the J gene TRBJ1-4, with D maybe TRBD1 (6 bases). CDR1 SGHVS and CDR2 FNYEAQ come from the germline V gene. V lost 1 base and J lost 7, with 13 bases in between. This CDR3 comprises 15 residues. DNA for the CDR3: TGTGCCAGCAGCTTAGAAGGGACAAGAGTTGAAAAACTGTTTTTT. The encoded protein is CASSLEGTRVEKLFF. The whole variable domain, filled in from reference TRBV7-6 and TRBJ1-4, reads GAGVSQSPRYKVTKRGQDVALRCDPISGHVSLYWYRQALGQGPEFLTYFNYEAQQDKSGLPNDRFSAERPEGSISTLTIQRTEQRDSAMYRCASSLEGTRVEKLFFGSGTQLSVL.

This rearrangement joins TRBV4-1 to TRBJ1-5, with 8 bases matching TRBD1. Germline V gene data show CDR1 as MGHRA and CDR2 as YSYEKL. The CDR3 covers 19 residues. After removal of 0 bases from V and 1 base from J, the junction contained 11 bases not matched to a gene. The CDR3 DNA is TGCGCCAGCAGCCAAGAATCTGGGCCAGGGGGCGCGAGCAATCAGCCCCAGCATTTT. This translates into CASSQESGPGGASNQPQHF.

The rearrangement joins TRBV4-1 to TRBJ2-1; D might be TRBD1 or TRBD2, each matching 5 bases. This CDR3 has 21 amino acids. Trimming took off 2 bases at V and 1 base at J, with 27 bases between the two ends. Germline CDR1 is MGHRA and CDR2 is YSYEKL. The CDR3: CASSQQYLGATLEKSYNEQFF. DNA for the CDR3: TGCGCCAGCAGCCAACAATACCTCGGGGCGACTCTCGAGAAATCCTACAATGAGCAGTTCTTC.

This clonotype showed up many times. V gene TRBV7-6 combines with J gene TRBJ2-7; D gene ambiguous. The germline V gene encodes CDR1 SGHVS and CDR2 FNYEAQ. V dropped 0 bases and J dropped 3 bases, with 6 bases sitting between them. CDR3 length: 13 amino acids. The chain's CDR3 is CASSLASSYEQYF. In DNA, the CDR3 is TGTGCCAGCAGCTTAGCTAGCAGCTACGAGCAGTACTTC.

This clonotype was detected ten times or more. The V call is TRBV5-4, the J call TRBJ2-7; 8 bases match TRBD2. The germline V gene encodes CDR1 SGHNT and CDR2 YYREEE (reference sequence). V lost 1 base to trimming and J lost 6 bases; unmatched junction nucleotides: 9. This CDR3 is 15 amino acids long. The CDR3 sequence: CASSLSEGLGREQYF. CDR3 DNA sequence: TGTGCCAGCAGCTTGAGTGAGGGACTAGGGCGCGAGCAGTACTTC. The entire variable domain, with the rest obtained from reference TRBV5-4 and TRBJ2-7, is as follows: ETGVTQSPTHLIKTRGQQVTLRCSSQSGHNTVSWYQQALGQGPQFIFQYYREEENGRGNFPPRFSGLQFPNYSSELNVNALELDDSALYLCASSLSEGLGREQYFGPGTRLTVT.

This clonotype was seen only a few times. J is TRBJ2-3 and V is TRBV21-1; the table's TRBD2 call for D was not verified on the DNA. TRBV21-1 is designated a pseudogene. This CDR3 contains 17 residues. The chain's CDR3 is CASSKVVRGTFTDTQYF. Here the CDR3 DNA reads TGTGCCAGCAGCAAAGTCGTGCGGGGTACTTTCACAGATACGCAGTATTTT.

This clonotype was seen at least ten times. This rearrangement joins TRBV29-1 to TRBJ2-2; D gene unclear. Germline CDR1 SQVTM, CDR2 ANQGSEA. The ends were cut back, 1 base at V and 0 bases at J, with 3 bases in the middle. The CDR3 runs 13 residues. CDR3 protein: CSVEGPNTGELFF. CDR3 bases: TGCAGCGTTGAAGGTCCGAACACCGGGGAGCTGTTTTTT.

This clonotype was recorded at least ten times. The genes are TRBV6-5 and TRBJ2-7; 11 bases line up with TRBD1. Germline V gene sequence: CDR1 MNHEY, CDR2 SVGAGI. CDR3 length: 17 residues. The J segment lost 4 bases and the V segment lost 6 bases, leaving 14 bases of the junction unmatched. CDR3 nucleotide sequence: TGTGCCAGCAGAGGACAGGGGGCCTCCAACTGGGGATACGAGCAGTACTTC. Amino acid sequence: CASRGQGASNWGYEQYF.

A remark on this clonotype: A read error is likely, as this CDR3 ends without the conserved phenylalanine or tryptophan. The chain links TRBV6-1 to TRBJ2-7; a possible D gene is TRBD2 (5 bases). V was trimmed by 4 bases and J by 3 bases, leaving 10 bases between them. This CDR3 spans 13 amino acids. Per germline, CDR1 MNHNS and CDR2 SASEGT. CDR3 DNA sequence: TGTGCCAGCAGTGCGGGGTTTTTCTACGAGCAGTACTCC. This encodes CASSAGFFYEQYS.